This note documents a single T cell receptor beta chain sequence. Its antigen is unidentified. V shed 6 bases, J shed 0 bases, and the junction held 6 bases outside the gene matches. The germline V gene encodes CDR1 MDHEN and CDR2 SYDVKM. CDR3 length: 15 amino acids. The sample comes from a study of shared clonotypes between healthy human individuals. Study-level results: Generation probabilities were higher for clonotypes shared across all four sorted-subset donors than for unshared ones.

Data came from immunoSEQ multiplex PCR; TCRdb stores just in-frame clones and leaves some out. Seen here are 2 million to 3 million clones, approximately 94% observed once, and the top ten hold more than 0.35%. The clonotype was recovered from a man younger than 30 in good health. Some clones in this sample may be carry-over from other donors' samples. The specimen was naive CD4+ T cells from PBMCs. Documented subset: CD45RA+ positively selected. V usage is TRBV28 and J usage is TRBJ1-2, with TRBD1 matching over 8 bases. CDR3 sequence (DNA): TGTGCCAGCAGAGGGGGACAGGAGGCTAACTATGGCTACACCTTC. It codes for CASRGGQEANYGYTF.